This paragraph covers one T cell receptor beta chain sequence. Its cognate antigen is unknown. The read finishes 3 residues shy of the CDR3 end, and the germline J gene is used to complete it. Sequencing used immunoSEQ multiplex PCR; TCRdb keeps in-frame clones, though not all of them. The sample yields 15,000 to 20,000 clones, without any singletons. The data are from a study of T cell clonality in common variable immunodeficiency. Patients had low serum IgG, IgA and/or IgM and specific antibody deficiency. Blood samples were heparinized, about 5 to 9 ml per donor. General study results and limits: Repertoire-complication correlations in CVID were limited by patient heterogeneity. In common variable immunodeficiency, TCR beta chains reportedly carried fewer deletions and N-nucleotide insertions.

V lost 5 bases and J lost 6, with 17 bases in between. Germline assignment: CDR1 GTSNPN and CDR2 SVGIG (reference sequence). There are 13 residues in the CDR3. The sequencing input was peripheral blood mononuclear cells. The J gene is TRBJ2-7, the V gene TRBV30; D uncertain. The receptor was derived from a human donor with common variable immunodeficiency. The DNA read from the CDR3 is TGTGCCTGGGGTATAGAGCGTTCCGGCGAG. As protein: CAWGIERSGE. The complete CDR3 protein is CAWGIERSGEQYF.